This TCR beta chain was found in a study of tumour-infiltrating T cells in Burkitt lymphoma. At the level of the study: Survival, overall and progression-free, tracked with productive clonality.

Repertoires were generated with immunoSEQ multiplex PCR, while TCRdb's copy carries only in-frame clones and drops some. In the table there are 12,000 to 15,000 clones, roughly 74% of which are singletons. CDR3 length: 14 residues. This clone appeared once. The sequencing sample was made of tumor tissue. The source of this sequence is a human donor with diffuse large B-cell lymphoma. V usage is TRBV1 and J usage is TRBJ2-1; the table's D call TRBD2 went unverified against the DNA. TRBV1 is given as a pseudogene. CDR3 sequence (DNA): TGCACCAGCAGCCAACTAGTGAAGAACCCTGAGCAGTTCTTC. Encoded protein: CTSSQLVKNPEQFF.